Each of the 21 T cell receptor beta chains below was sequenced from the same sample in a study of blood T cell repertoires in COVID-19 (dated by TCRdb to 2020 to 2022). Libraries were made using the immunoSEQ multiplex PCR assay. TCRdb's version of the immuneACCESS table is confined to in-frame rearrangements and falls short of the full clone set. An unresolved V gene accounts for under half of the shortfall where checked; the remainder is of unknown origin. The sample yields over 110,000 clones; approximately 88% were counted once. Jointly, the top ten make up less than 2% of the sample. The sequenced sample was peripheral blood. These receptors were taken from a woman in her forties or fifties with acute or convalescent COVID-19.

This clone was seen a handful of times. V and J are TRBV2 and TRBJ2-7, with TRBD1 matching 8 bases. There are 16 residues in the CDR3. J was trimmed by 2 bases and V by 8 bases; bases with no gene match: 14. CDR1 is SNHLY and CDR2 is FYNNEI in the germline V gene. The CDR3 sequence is CASGRIGQGETYEQYF. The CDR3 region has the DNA TGTGCCAGCGGTCGGATTGGACAGGGAGAAACCTACGAGCAGTACTTC.

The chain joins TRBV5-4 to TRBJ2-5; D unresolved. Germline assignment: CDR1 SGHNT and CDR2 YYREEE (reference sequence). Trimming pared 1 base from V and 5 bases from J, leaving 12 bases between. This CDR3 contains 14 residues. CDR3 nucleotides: TGTGCCAGCAGCTTGAGTGGCGTCGGGGAGACCCAGTACTTC. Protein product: CASSLSGVGETQYF.

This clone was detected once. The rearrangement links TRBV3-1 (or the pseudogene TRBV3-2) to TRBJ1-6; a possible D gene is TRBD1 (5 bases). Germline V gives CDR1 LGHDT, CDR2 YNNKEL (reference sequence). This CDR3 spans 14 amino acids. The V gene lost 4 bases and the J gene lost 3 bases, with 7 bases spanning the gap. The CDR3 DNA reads TGTGCCAGCAGCCCACAGGTCTATAATTCACCCCTCCACTTT. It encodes CASSPQVYNSPLHF.

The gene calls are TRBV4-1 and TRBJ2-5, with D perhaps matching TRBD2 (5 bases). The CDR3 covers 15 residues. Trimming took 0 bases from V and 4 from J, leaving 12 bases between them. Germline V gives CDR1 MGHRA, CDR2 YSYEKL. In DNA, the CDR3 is TGCGCCAGCAGCCAAGATCTAAGCGGCGGAGAGACCCAGTACTTC. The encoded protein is CASSQDLSGGETQYF.

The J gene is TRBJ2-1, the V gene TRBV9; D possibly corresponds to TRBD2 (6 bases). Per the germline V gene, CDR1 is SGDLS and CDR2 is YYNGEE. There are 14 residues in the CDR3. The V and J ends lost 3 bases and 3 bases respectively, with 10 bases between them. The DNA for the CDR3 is TGTGCCAGCAGCGCGGGACTCCACTACAATGAGCAGTTCTTC. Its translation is CASSAGLHYNEQFF.

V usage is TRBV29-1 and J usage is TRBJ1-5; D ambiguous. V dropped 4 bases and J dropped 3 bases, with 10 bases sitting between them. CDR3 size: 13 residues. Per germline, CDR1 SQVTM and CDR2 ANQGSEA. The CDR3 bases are TGCAGCGTTGGTTTAGGACTCAATCAGCCCCAGCATTTT. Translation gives CSVGLGLNQPQHF.

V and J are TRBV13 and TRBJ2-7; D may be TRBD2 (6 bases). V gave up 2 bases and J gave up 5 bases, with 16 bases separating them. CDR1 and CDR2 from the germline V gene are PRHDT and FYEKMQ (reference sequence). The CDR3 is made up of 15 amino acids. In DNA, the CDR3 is TGTGCCAGCAGCTTATGGGGAGGAAAGGACGACGAGCAGTACTTC. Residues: CASSLWGGKDDEQYF.

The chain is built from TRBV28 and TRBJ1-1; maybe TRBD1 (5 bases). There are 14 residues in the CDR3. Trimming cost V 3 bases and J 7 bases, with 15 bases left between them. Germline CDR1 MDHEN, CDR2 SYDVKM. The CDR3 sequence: CASSFDSGYSEAFF. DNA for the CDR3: TGTGCCAGCAGTTTTGATTCAGGGTATAGTGAAGCTTTCTTT. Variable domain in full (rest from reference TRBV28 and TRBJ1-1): DVKVTQSSRYLVKRTGEKVFLECVQDMDHENMFWYRQDPGLGLRLIYFSYDVKMKEKGDIPEGYSVSREKKERFSLILESASTNQTSMYLCASSFDSGYSEAFFGQGTRLTVV.

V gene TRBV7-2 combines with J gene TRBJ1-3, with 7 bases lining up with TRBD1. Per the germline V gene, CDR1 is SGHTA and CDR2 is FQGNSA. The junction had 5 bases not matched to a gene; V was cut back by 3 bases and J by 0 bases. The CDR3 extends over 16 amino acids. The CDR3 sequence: CASSFQGTVSGNTIYF. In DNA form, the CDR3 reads TGTGCCAGCAGCTTCCAGGGGACAGTCTCTGGAAACACCATATATTTT.

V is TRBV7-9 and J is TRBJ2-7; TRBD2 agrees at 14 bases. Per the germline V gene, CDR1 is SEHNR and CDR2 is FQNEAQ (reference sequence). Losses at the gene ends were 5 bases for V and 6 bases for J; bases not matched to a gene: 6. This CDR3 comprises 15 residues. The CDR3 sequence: CASSPQTSGRGEQYF. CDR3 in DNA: TGTGCCAGCAGCCCCCAGACTAGCGGGAGGGGCGAGCAGTACTTC.

The CDR3 here is CASRLLYNEQFF. For the CDR3, the DNA is TGTGCCAGCAGGCTTCTATACAATGAGCAGTTCTTC. The chain couples TRBV2 to TRBJ2-1; D not certain. Trimming took off 6 bases at V and 4 bases at J, with 7 bases between the two ends. Germline CDR1 is SNHLY and CDR2 is FYNNEI. This CDR3 has 12 residues.

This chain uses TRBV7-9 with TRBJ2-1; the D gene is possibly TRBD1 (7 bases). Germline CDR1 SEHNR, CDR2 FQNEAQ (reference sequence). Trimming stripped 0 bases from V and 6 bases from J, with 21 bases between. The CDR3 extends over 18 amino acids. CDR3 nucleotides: TGTGCCAGCAGCTTAGCCGGAGGGGGCGCTCATCCGTCCAATGAGCAGTTCTTC. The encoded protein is CASSLAGGGAHPSNEQFF.

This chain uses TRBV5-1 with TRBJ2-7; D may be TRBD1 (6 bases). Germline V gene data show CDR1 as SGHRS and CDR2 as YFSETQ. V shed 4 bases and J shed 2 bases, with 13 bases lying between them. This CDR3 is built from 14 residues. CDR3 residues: CASSAQGNTYEQYF. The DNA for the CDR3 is TGCGCCAGCAGCGCACAGGGAAACACCTACGAGCAGTACTTC.

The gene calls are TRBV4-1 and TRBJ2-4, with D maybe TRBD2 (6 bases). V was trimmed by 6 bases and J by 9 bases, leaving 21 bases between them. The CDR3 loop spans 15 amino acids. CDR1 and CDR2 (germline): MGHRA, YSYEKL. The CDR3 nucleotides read TGCGCCAGCAGACAATTAATGGGGGGAGCGGGCATTCAGTACTTC. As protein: CASRQLMGGAGIQYF.

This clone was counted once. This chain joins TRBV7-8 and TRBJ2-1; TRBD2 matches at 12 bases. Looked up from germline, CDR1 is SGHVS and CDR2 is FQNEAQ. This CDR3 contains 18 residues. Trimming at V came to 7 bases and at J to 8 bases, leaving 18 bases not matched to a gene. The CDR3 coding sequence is TGTGCCAGCACCTTTGGGCGACAAGGACTAGCGGGGATGTATGAGCAGTTCTTC. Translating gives CASTFGRQGLAGMYEQFF. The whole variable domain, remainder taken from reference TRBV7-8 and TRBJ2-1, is GAGVSQSPRYKVAKRGQDVALRCDPISGHVSLFWYQQALGQGPEFLTYFQNEAQLDKSGLPSDRFFAERPEGSVSTLKIQRTQQEDSAVYLCASTFGRQGLAGMYEQFFGPGTRLTVL.

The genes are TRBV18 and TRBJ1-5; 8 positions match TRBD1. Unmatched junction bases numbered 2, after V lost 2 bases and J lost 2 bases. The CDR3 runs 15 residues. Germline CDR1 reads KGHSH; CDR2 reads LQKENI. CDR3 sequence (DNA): TGTGCCAGCTCACCAGAGACAGGGGGCAATCAGCCCCAGCATTTT. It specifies CASSPETGGNQPQHF.

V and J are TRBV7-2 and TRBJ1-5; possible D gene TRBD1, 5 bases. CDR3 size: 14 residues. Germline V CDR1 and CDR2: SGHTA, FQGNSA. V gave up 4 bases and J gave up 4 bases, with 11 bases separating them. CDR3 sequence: CASSSFGGNQPQHF. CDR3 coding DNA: TGTGCCAGCAGCTCTTTTGGGGGGAATCAGCCCCAGCATTTT.

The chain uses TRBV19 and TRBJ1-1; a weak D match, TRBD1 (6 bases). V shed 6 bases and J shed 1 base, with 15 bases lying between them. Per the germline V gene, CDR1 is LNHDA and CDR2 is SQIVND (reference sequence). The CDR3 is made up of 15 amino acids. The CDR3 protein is CASSSMGRGNTEAFF. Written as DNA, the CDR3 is TGTGCCAGTAGCTCCATGGGCAGGGGGAACACTGAAGCTTTCTTT. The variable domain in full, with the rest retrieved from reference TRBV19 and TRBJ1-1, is DGGITQSPKYLFRKEGQNVTLSCEQNLNHDAMYWYRQDPGQGLRLIYYSQIVNDFQKGDIAEGYSVSREKKESFPLTVTSAQKNPTAFYLCASSSMGRGNTEAFFGQGTRLTVV.

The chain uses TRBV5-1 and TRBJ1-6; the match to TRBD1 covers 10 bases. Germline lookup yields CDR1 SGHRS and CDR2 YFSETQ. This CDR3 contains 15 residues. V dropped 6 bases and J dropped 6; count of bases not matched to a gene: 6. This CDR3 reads CASMTGGRTNSPLHF. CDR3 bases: TGCGCCAGCATGACAGGGGGCCGAACTAATTCACCCCTCCACTTT.

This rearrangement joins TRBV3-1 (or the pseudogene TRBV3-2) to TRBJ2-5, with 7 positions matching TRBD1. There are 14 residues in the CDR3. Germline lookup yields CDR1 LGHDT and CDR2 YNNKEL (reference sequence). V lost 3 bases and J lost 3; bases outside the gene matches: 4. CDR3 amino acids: CASSHLGTEETQYF. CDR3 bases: TGTGCCAGCAGCCATCTGGGGACAGAAGAGACCCAGTACTTC.

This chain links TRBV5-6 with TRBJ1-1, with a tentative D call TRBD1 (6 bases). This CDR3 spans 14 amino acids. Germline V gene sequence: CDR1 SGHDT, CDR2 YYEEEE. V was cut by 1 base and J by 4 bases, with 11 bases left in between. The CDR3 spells CASSLWGGGTEAFF. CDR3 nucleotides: TGTGCCAGCAGCTTGTGGGGAGGGGGCACTGAAGCTTTCTTT. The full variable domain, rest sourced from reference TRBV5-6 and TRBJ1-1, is DAGVTQSPTHLIKTRGQQVTLRCSPKSGHDTVSWYQQALGQGPQFIFQYYEEEERQRGNFPDRFSGHQFPNYSSELNVNALLLGDSALYLCASSLWGGGTEAFFGQGTRLTVV.